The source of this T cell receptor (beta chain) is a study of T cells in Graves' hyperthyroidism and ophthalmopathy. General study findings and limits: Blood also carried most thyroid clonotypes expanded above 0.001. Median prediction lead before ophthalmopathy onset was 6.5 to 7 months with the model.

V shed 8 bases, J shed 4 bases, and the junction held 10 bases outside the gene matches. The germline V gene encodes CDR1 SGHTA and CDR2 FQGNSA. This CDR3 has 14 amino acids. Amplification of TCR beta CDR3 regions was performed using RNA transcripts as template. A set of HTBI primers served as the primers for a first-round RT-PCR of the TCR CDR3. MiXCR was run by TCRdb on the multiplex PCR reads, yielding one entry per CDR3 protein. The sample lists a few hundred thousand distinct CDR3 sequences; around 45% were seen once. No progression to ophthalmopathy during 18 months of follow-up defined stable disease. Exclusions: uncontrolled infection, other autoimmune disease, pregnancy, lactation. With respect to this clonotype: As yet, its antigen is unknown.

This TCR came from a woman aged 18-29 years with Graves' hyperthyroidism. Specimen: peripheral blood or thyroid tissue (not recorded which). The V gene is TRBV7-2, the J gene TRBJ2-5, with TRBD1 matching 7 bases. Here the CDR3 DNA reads TGTGCCAGCGTCGAGGGAGACAGGGTAGAGACCCAGTACTTC. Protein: CASVEGDRVETQYF.